This T cell receptor beta chain was profiled in a study of metastatic and nonmetastatic thyroid tumors. Across the study: Both malignant and benign thyroid patients supplied peripheral blood and tumor or nodule tissue samples, across which the repertoires of these patients were then compared.

V shed 3 bases and J shed 5 bases, with 10 bases lying between them. Per germline, CDR1 LNHDA and CDR2 SQIVND (reference sequence). The CDR3 is 13 residues long. TCRdb reassembled clones from the PCR reads with MiXCR. The sample contains some 14,000 clones, approximately 12% of which appear only once. No patient had received any treatment before thyroid surgery. Ten or more counts support this clone. The receptor was derived from a female donor with papillary thyroid cancer or a benign thyroid nodule (not recorded which). Some clones in this sample may be carry-over from other donors' samples. Material: blood. The chain uses TRBV19 and TRBJ1-1; D unclear. CDR3 sequence reads: CASSIRGRTEAFF. CDR3 nucleotide sequence: TGTGCCAGTAGTATTCGGGGAAGGACTGAAGCTTTCTTT.